These 19 T cell receptor beta chains came from one sample sequenced in a study of blood T cell repertoires in COVID-19. The protocol was immunoSEQ multiplex PCR, while the TCRdb copy is restricted to in-frame clones and leaves out a portion. Of 210,000 or so clones in the sample, roughly four fifths were seen once. The sequencing sample was made of peripheral blood. Receptor source: a woman aged 40 to 49 with acute or convalescent COVID-19.

The chain joins TRBV12-5 to TRBJ1-1; the D is unclear. Germline values: CDR1 LGHNT, CDR2 FRNRAP. The CDR3 is 12 amino acids. V lost 3 bases and J lost 5, with 7 bases in between. CDR3 nucleotide sequence: TGTGCTAGTGGTTTAATTCAGACTGAAGCTTTCTTT. Its translation: CASGLIQTEAFF.

The V gene is TRBV24-1, the J gene TRBJ1-2; tentative D call: TRBD1 (5 bases). V gave up 4 bases and J gave up 7 bases, with 12 bases separating them. The CDR3 length is 13 residues. Germline V lookup: CDR1 KGHDR, CDR2 SFDVKD. The CDR3 spells CATSDPREGGYTF. CDR3 sequence (DNA): TGTGCCACCAGTGACCCCAGGGAGGGTGGCTACACCTTC.

This chain connects TRBV4-3 to TRBJ2-1; D possibly corresponds to TRBD2 (7 bases). CDR1 LGHNA and CDR2 YSLEER come from the germline V gene. The CDR3 runs 18 residues. The V end lost 1 base, the J end lost 7 bases, and 23 bases lay between the germline ends. CDR3 sequence (DNA): TGCGCCAGCAGCCAAGGTGGTACGGGGGGCAGGGTAAATAATGAGCAGTTCTTC. This encodes CASSQGGTGGRVNNEQFF.

This clone occurred a few times. This chain links TRBV5-8 with TRBJ2-5; 9 positions agree with TRBD1. This CDR3 has 14 amino acids. The germline gives CDR1 SGHTS, CDR2 YDEGEE. V dropped 3 bases and J dropped 4; count of bases not matched to a gene: 4. The CDR3, as DNA: TGTGCCAGCAGCTCGCCGGACAGGGGAGAGACCCAGTACTTC. Translating it yields CASSSPDRGETQYF.

This chain links TRBV2 with TRBJ1-1; 10 nucleotides line up with TRBD1. Germline V gene sequence: CDR1 SNHLY, CDR2 FYNNEI. V was pared by 8 bases and J by 1 base, with 7 bases of the junction left unmatched. The CDR3 runs to 15 residues. Here the CDR3 reads CASLRQGAENTEAFF. As DNA, the CDR3 is TGTGCCAGCCTCCGACAGGGGGCTGAGAACACTGAAGCTTTCTTT.

The chain uses TRBV19 and TRBJ2-7, with D possibly matching TRBD1 (6 bases). The CDR3 extends over 13 amino acids. Germline lookup yields CDR1 LNHDA and CDR2 SQIVND (reference sequence). The ends were cut back, 5 bases at V and 7 bases at J, with 15 bases in the middle. In nucleotides, the CDR3 is TGTGCCAGTAGTGCGACAGGTGGGGGTGAGCAGTACTTC. Protein sequence: CASSATGGGEQYF.

This rearrangement joins TRBV30 to TRBJ2-7, with 7 positions matching TRBD1. The J segment lost 11 bases and the V segment lost 3 bases, leaving 16 bases of the junction unmatched. There are 14 residues in the CDR3. CDR1 and CDR2 (germline): GTSNPN, SVGIG (reference sequence). The CDR3 spells CAWRKQGPIRREYF. CDR3 DNA sequence: TGTGCCTGGAGGAAACAGGGGCCGATTCGGCGAGAGTACTTC.

The chain recombines TRBV30 with TRBJ2-7, with TRBD2 matching over 12 bases. The CDR3 is made up of 15 amino acids. Trimming removed 4 bases from V and 3 bases from J; junction bases left unmatched: 7. Germline V gene sequence: CDR1 GTSNPN, CDR2 SVGIG (reference sequence). The CDR3, as DNA: TGTGCCTGGACTAGCGGGAGGGTTCAAATCTACGAGCAGTACTTC. Its translation is CAWTSGRVQIYEQYF.

The chain recombines TRBV12-3 or TRBV12-4 with TRBJ1-1; no definite D call. The CDR3 consists of 12 residues. Deletions cut 7 bases from V and 6 bases from J, with 12 bases between. CDR3 region: CASKWGEAEAFF. CDR3 in DNA: TGTGCCAGCAAGTGGGGAGAGGCTGAAGCTTTCTTT.

The chain employs TRBV19 and TRBJ1-2, with D uncertain. This CDR3 has 13 residues. Per the germline V gene, CDR1 is LNHDA and CDR2 is SQIVND (reference sequence). Trimming pared 6 bases from V and 6 bases from J, leaving 14 bases between. The CDR3 here is CASRNWQADGYTF. In nucleotides, the CDR3 is TGTGCCAGTAGGAATTGGCAGGCAGATGGCTACACCTTC.

The rearrangement links TRBV6-5 to TRBJ1-2; D might be TRBD1 (6 bases). The CDR3 length is 16 residues. Germline values: CDR1 MNHEY, CDR2 SVGAGI. Trimming removed 3 bases from V and 0 bases from J, with 14 bases in between. The CDR3 sequence: CASSYGQLKSNYGYTF. In DNA form, the CDR3 reads TGTGCCAGCAGTTATGGACAGTTAAAATCTAACTATGGCTACACCTTC.

The chain joins TRBV4-1 to TRBJ2-1; 15 positions match TRBD2. Germline loops: CDR1 MGHRA, CDR2 YSYEKL. Unmatched junction bases numbered 8, after V lost 2 bases and J lost 3 bases. This CDR3 contains 19 residues. The CDR3 DNA follows: TGCGCCAGCAGCCAAACCCCTGGGACTAGCGGGAGGTACTACAATGAGCAGTTCTTC. Its translation: CASSQTPGTSGRYYNEQFF.

This chain links TRBV14 with TRBJ2-1; 8 positions agree with TRBD2. With 4 bases clipped from V and 3 bases from J, the junction kept 8 bases outside the gene matches. Looked up from germline, CDR1 is SGHDN and CDR2 is FVKESK. The CDR3 length is 16 residues. CDR3 loop: CASSRPGAGGYNEQFF. As DNA, the CDR3 is TGTGCCAGCAGCCGACCCGGGGCGGGAGGCTACAATGAGCAGTTCTTC.

As DNA, the CDR3 is TGTGCCAGCAGCTTATATGGCGGGGGGTCCTACGAGCAGTACTTC. Its translation is CASSLYGGGSYEQYF. The chain links TRBV11-2 to TRBJ2-7; TRBD2 aligns across 8 bases. The CDR3 extends over 15 amino acids. Trimming cost V 2 bases and J 1 base; bases outside gene matches: 4. The germline gives CDR1 SGHAT, CDR2 FQNNGV.

V gene TRBV6-2 or TRBV6-3 combines with J gene TRBJ2-4; 13 bases agree with TRBD2. This CDR3 has 18 residues. Germline V gives CDR1 MNHEY, CDR2 SVGEGT. V lost 5 bases, J lost 1 base, and 8 bases stayed unmatched. CDR3 sequence (DNA): TGTGCCAGCAGTCCCGGGACTAGCGGGATAATGGCCAAAAACATTCAGTACTTC. Protein product: CASSPGTSGIMAKNIQYF.

The J gene is TRBJ2-7, the V gene TRBV5-1, with no clear D. This CDR3 has 14 residues. CDR1 is SGHRS, CDR2 YFSETQ, per germline. V was shortened by 2 bases and J by 0 bases, with 9 bases between the two germline ends. CDR3 residues: CASSLEPGSYEQYF. The CDR3 DNA reads TGCGCCAGCAGCTTAGAACCAGGCTCCTACGAGCAGTACTTC.

This sequence joins TRBV5-1 and TRBJ2-5; tentatively, D is TRBD1 (6 bases). Germline CDR1 reads SGHRS; CDR2 reads YFSETQ. V lost 4 bases, J lost 1 base, and 14 bases lay in between. This CDR3 has 15 residues. CDR3 residues: CASSTQGVGQETQYF. The CDR3 coding sequence is TGCGCCAGCAGCACACAGGGAGTTGGCCAAGAGACCCAGTACTTC.

For this clone: In this CDR3 the conserved last residue, phenylalanine or tryptophan, is missing, so a read error is likely. It is unclear where the CDR3 begins or ends on the DNA, so no DNA is shown, and the CDR3 is as TCRdb lists it. The genes are TRBV2 and TRBJ2-7; the table's D call of TRBD2 was not tested on the DNA. Germline CDR1 and CDR2: SNHLY and FYNNEI. From its first to its last residue, the CDR3 has 12 amino acids. The CDR3 reads CASSEEIAGDRI.

This clone was recorded a few times. The chain has TRBV11-2 and TRBJ2-7; no firm D call. Germline V lookup: CDR1 SGHAT, CDR2 FQNNGV. The CDR3 has 18 amino acids. V was shortened by 2 bases and J by 2 bases, with 22 bases between the two germline ends. The CDR3 nucleotides read TGTGCCAGCAGCTTATATCCCCGGGTGTCCGAACTTACCTACGAGCAGTACTTC. As protein: CASSLYPRVSELTYEQYF.